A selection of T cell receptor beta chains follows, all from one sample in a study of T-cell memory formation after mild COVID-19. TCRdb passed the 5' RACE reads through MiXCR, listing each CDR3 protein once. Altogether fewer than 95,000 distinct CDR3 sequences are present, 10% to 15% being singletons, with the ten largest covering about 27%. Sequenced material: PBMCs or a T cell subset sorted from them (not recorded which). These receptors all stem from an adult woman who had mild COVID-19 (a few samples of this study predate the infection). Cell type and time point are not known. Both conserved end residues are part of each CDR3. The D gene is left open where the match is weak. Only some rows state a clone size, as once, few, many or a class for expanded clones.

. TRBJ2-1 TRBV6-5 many TGTGCCAGCAGCCCCGGTTCACCTAGCTCCTACAATGAGCAGTTCTTC CASSPGSPSSYNEQFF
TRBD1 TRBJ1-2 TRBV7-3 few TGTGCCAGCAGCCTAAGACAGGGTGGTGGCTACACCTTC CASSLRQGGGYTF
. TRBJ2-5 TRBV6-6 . TGTGCCAGCACCTACAACTGGGGGCCCGGCGAGACCCAGTACTTC CASTYNWGPGETQYF
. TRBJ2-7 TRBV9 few TGTGCCAGCACCTTTGGATCCACCCCCTACGAGCAGTACTTC CASTFGSTPYEQYF
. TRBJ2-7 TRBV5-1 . TGCGCCAGCAGCTGGGGGGTAGTGGACTACGAGCAGTACTTC CASSWGVVDYEQYF
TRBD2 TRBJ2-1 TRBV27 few TGTGCCAGCAGTTTACTAGCGGGAGGCCACCAAACGGGATACAATGAGCAGTTCTTC CASSLLAGGHQTGYNEQFF
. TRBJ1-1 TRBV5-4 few TGTGCCAGCAGGGACAGACCGAACACTGAAGCTTTCTTT CASRDRPNTEAFF
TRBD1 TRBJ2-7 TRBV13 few TGTGCCAGCAGTGCCCGGGACAGACCCTACGAGCAGTACTTC CASSARDRPYEQYF
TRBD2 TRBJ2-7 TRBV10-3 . TGTGCCATCAGTGTGCGGCGGGAGGTCCCCTACGAGCAGTACTTC CAISVRREVPYEQYF
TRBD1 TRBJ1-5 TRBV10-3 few TGTGCCATCAGTGACCTTGAAGGGGGCATGGATCAGCCCCAGCATTTT CAISDLEGGMDQPQHF
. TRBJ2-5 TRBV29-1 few TGCAGCGTTGAAGAGTGGCAGAAAGAGACCCAGTACTTC CSVEEWQKETQYF
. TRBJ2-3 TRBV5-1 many TGCGCCAGCAGCTCCTCGACAGATACGCAGTATTTT CASSSSTDTQYF
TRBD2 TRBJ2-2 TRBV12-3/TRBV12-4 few TGTGCCAGCAGCACTCTGACTAGCCGGTACACCGGGGAGCTGTTTTTT CASSTLTSRYTGELFF
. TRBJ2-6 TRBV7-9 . TGTGCCAGCAGCTCCCCCGATTGGACTGGGGCCAACGTCCTGACTTTC CASSSPDWTGANVLTF
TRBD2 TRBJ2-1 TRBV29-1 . TGCAGCGTTGAGGTGGGAGGGGACTACAATGAGCAGTTCTTC CSVEVGGDYNEQFF
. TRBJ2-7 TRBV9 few TGTGCCAGCAGCGTAGAGGGCCTCTCTGAGCAGTACTTC CASSVEGLSEQYF
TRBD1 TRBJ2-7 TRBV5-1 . TGCGCCAGCAGCTTAGAGACAGGGGTCTACGAGCAGTACTTC CASSLETGVYEQYF
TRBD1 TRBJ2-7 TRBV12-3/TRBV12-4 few TGTGCCAGCAGCGCGAGGAAGAGACAGGGGGACTACGAGCAGTACTTC CASSARKRQGDYEQYF
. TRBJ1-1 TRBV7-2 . TGTGCCAGCAGCTGGGGGAAGAACACTGAAGCTTTCTTT CASSWGKNTEAFF
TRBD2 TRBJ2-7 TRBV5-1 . TGCGCCAGCAGCTGGGGGACTAGCGGGTCCTACGAGCAGTACTTC CASSWGTSGSYEQYF
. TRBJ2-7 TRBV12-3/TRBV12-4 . TGTGCCAGCAGTTTTCTGGGTAGCTACGAGAAGTACTTC CASSFLGSYEKYF
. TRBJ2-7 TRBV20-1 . TGCAGTGCTCCTCCGGGACTTACTTACGAGCAGTACTTC CSAPPGLTYEQYF
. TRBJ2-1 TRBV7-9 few TGTGCCAGCAGCTTTGAGAGCTCCTACAATGAGCAGTTCTTC CASSFESSYNEQFF
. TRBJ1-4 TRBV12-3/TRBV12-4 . TGTGCCAGCAGGTTCCCGGGGTCAGAAAAACTGTTTTTT CASRFPGSEKLFF
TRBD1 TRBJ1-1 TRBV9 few TGTGCCAGCAGCGTTGCAGGGGGTGGAGGGAATGAAGCTTTCTTT CASSVAGGGGNEAFF
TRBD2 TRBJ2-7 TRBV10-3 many TGTGCCACCTCGGGAGGCTCCTACGAGCAGTACTTC CATSGGSYEQYF
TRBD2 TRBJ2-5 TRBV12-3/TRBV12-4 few TGTGCCAGCAGTTTAGCGCGACTAGCGGGGGGGTGGTTTATGGAGACCCAGTACTTC CASSLARLAGGWFMETQYF
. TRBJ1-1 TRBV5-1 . TGCGCCAGCAGCTTGGGGTCATCGGGAGGAGGCACTGAAGCTTTCTTT CASSLGSSGGGTEAFF
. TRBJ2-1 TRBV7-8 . TGTGCCAGCAGCCCTGCCGGGTCTGGCAATGAGCAGTTCTTC CASSPAGSGNEQFF
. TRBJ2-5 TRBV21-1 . TGTGCCAGCAGCAATGGACAGGGACAGGGAGAGACCCAGTACTTC CASSNGQGQGETQYF
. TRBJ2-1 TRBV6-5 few TGTGCCAGCATTGGGGCGACCTACAATGAGCAGTTCTTC CASIGATYNEQFF
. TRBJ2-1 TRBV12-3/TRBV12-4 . TGTGCCAGCAGTTTACTCCTCCTGGGGAATGAGCAGTTCTTC CASSLLLLGNEQFF
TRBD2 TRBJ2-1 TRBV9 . TGTGCCAGCAGCGTGGGCGGGGGGGCCGGTGAGCAGTTCTTC CASSVGGGAGEQFF
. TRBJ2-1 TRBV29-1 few TGCAGCGTTGACGGGGGCCTGAACAATGAGCAGTTCTTC CSVDGGLNNEQFF
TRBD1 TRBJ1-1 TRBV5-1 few TGCGCCAGCAAAGCCCGGGACAGGGACGGAGCACTCTTGGGGTCTGAAGCTTTCTTT CASKARDRDGALLGSEAFF
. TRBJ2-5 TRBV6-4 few TGTGCCAGCATCTTACAAGCTCTCCAGTACTTC CASILQALQYF
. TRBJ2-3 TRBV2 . TGTGCCAGCAGATGGAACACAGATACGCAGTATTTT CASRWNTDTQYF
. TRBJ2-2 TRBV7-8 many TGTGCCAGCAGCTTGGCAACCTTAGGGAACGGGGAGCTGTTTTTT CASSLATLGNGELFF
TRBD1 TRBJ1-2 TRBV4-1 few TGCGCCAGCAGCCAAGATGGGAGCGGACAGGGTAATGGCTACACCTTC CASSQDGSGQGNGYTF
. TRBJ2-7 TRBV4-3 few TGCGCCAGCAGCCAAGATTGGGACAGCGGGAACGAGCAGTACTTC CASSQDWDSGNEQYF
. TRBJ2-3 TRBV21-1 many TGTGCCAGCAGCAAAGAGAACAACGGACAGGGCGTGATAGATACGCAGTATTTT CASSKENNGQGVIDTQYF
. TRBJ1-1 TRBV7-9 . TGTGCCAGCAGAACGACAGAGAACACTGAAGCTTTCTTT CASRTTENTEAFF
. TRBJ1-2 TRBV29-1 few TGCAGCGTAGTTCAGGGAGACAAAGGCTACACCTTC CSVVQGDKGYTF
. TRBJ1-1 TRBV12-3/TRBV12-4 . TGTGCCAGCAGTTCCGGGGGTGGGACTGAAGCTTTCTTT CASSSGGGTEAFF
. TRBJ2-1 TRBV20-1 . TGCAGTGCTAGAGATCGTCTATTCGAGGGTCTGAGTGAGCAGTTCTTC CSARDRLFEGLSEQFF
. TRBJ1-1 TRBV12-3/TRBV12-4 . TGTGCCAGCACCTCAGGCCTCAACACTGAAGCTTTCTTT CASTSGLNTEAFF
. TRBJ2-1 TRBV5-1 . TGCGCCAGCAGCAACCCTGAGCGCCCGAGTCGGAATGAGCAGTTCTTC CASSNPERPSRNEQFF
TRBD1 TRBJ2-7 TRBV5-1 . TGCGCCAGCAGCTTCGGGACAGGGGCCTACGAGCAGTACTTC CASSFGTGAYEQYF
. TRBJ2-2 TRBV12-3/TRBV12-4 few TGTGCCAGCCAACTTGGAGATAGGGAGCTGTTTTTT CASQLGDRELFF
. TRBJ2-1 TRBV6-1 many TGTGCCAGCATGGCCGCGGGCCTCCACTACAATGAGCAGTTCTTC CASMAAGLHYNEQFF
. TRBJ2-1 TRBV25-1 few TGTGCCAGCAGTGAAGACGGGGGTTACAATGAGCAGTTCTTC CASSEDGGYNEQFF
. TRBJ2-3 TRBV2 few TGTGCCAGCCTCAACACAGATACGCAGTATTTT CASLNTDTQYF
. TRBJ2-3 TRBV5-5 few TGTGCCAGCAGCTTGGATAGTCGAGCGGGCGGGGCGATCACAGATACGCAGTATTTT CASSLDSRAGGAITDTQYF
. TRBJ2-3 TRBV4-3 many TGCGCCAGCAGCCATACGGGATACGGGACCCCAGATACGCAGTATTTT CASSHTGYGTPDTQYF